What follows are 26 T cell receptor beta chains derived from one specimen sequenced in a study of blood T cell repertoires in COVID-19. Libraries were prepared by immunoSEQ multiplex PCR; TCRdb keeps only in-frame clonotypes and omits some of them. Here the sample spans roughly 38,000 clones, 81% being singletons. Material for sequencing was peripheral blood. The receptors stem from a man at least 80 years old with active or convalescent COVID-19.

This clone was seen only a few times. V gene TRBV4-1 combines with J gene TRBJ1-4, with TRBD1 matching over 9 bases. The CDR3 runs to 15 residues. Germline V gives CDR1 MGHRA, CDR2 YSYEKL. The V gene end was trimmed by 0 bases and the J gene end by 6 bases; junction bases not matched to a gene: 2. The DNA for the CDR3 is TGCGCCAGCAGCCAAGACACAGGGGGCTATGAAAAACTGTTTTTT. Protein: CASSQDTGGYEKLFF.

V gene TRBV19 combines with J gene TRBJ2-1, with 15 bases matching TRBD2. The J segment lost 15 bases and the V segment lost 6 bases, leaving 12 bases of the junction unmatched. Germline lookup yields CDR1 LNHDA and CDR2 SQIVND (reference sequence). The length of the CDR3 is 15 residues. As DNA, the CDR3 is TGTGCCAGTAGCGATGGTGGGACTAGCGGGAGGATTCTGTTCTTC. Its translation is CASSDGGTSGRILFF. Looking up the rest from reference TRBV19 and TRBJ2-1 gives the full variable domain: DGGITQSPKYLFRKEGQNVTLSCEQNLNHDAMYWYRQDPGQGLRLIYYSQIVNDFQKGDIAEGYSVSREKKESFPLTVTSAQKNPTAFYLCASSDGGTSGRILFFGPGTRLTVL.

The J gene is TRBJ2-3, the V gene TRBV6-2 or TRBV6-3, with a weak D call TRBD2 (5 bases). Trimming stripped 6 bases from V and 2 bases from J, with 15 bases between. Germline CDR1 and CDR2: MNHEY and SVGEGT. The CDR3 has 15 amino acids. The CDR3 spells CASSSGVRVTDTQYF. The CDR3 DNA is TGTGCCAGCAGCTCAGGTGTGAGGGTCACAGATACGCAGTATTTT.

The chain couples TRBV6-1 to TRBJ2-3, with 7 bases lining up with TRBD1. Germline CDR1 reads MNHNS; CDR2 reads SASEGT. V dropped 4 bases and J dropped 4; count of bases not matched to a gene: 14. The CDR3 runs to 17 residues. The DNA of the CDR3 is TGTGCCAGCAGTGCGAAAGACAGGGCGCTTCGCGCAGATACGCAGTATTTT. Its translation is CASSAKDRALRADTQYF.

The CDR3 region has the DNA TGTGCCAGCAGACTAACTGGACAAGGAAACACCGGGGAGCTGTTTTTT. This encodes CASRLTGQGNTGELFF. The chain carries TRBV7-6 and TRBJ2-2; a weak D match, TRBD1 (5 bases). This CDR3 contains 16 residues. Trimming pared 6 bases from V and 2 bases from J, leaving 16 bases between. The germline V gene encodes CDR1 SGHVS and CDR2 FNYEAQ.

V is TRBV15 and J is TRBJ2-5; 7 bases line up with TRBD1. V shed 5 bases and J 5 bases; nucleotides not matched to a gene: 11. Per the germline V gene, CDR1 is LNHNV and CDR2 is YYDKDF (reference sequence). The CDR3 covers 15 residues. CDR3 in DNA: TGTGCCACCAGCGGAACAAGACAGGGTAGCGAGACCCAGTACTTC. Protein: CATSGTRQGSETQYF.

The V gene is TRBV9, the J gene TRBJ2-3; 11 bases agree with TRBD2. In germline, CDR1 is SGDLS, CDR2 YYNGEE. The CDR3 length is 19 residues. Unmatched junction bases numbered 13, after V lost 3 bases and J lost 1 base. The CDR3 is CASSANTWSGLAGTDTQYF. Written as DNA, the CDR3 is TGTGCCAGCAGCGCAAACACCTGGTCGGGACTAGCGGGCACAGATACGCAGTATTTT.

The chain is built from TRBV7-9 and TRBJ2-2, with D possibly matching TRBD1 (5 bases). Trimming pared 2 bases from V and 3 bases from J, leaving 7 bases between. Per the germline V gene, CDR1 is SEHNR and CDR2 is FQNEAQ (reference sequence). CDR3 length: 14 residues. Here the CDR3 reads CASSLRQYTGELFF. For the CDR3, the DNA is TGTGCCAGCAGCTTACGACAGTACACCGGGGAGCTGTTTTTT.

The chain combines TRBV12-1 with TRBJ1-2; the table's D call TRBD1 went unverified against the DNA. TRBV12-1 is reported as a pseudogene. This CDR3 spans 17 amino acids. The CDR3 region is CASSFGTGGRELYGYTF. CDR3 coding DNA: TGTGCCAGCAGCTTCGGGACAGGGGGGAGAGAGTTATATGGCTACACCTTC.

The V and J genes are TRBV6-2 or TRBV6-3 and TRBJ1-2; 9 bases are shared with TRBD1. Germline CDR1 reads MNHEY; CDR2 reads SVGEGT. CDR3 length: 17 amino acids. Trimming removed 5 bases from V and 4 bases from J; junction bases left unmatched: 14. CDR3 bases: TGTGCCAGCAGTCGCCAGGGACCGAGACAGGGGGTCTATGGCTACACCTTC. It translates to CASSRQGPRQGVYGYTF.

The chain uses TRBV18 and TRBJ2-2, with 9 bases aligning to TRBD1. V dropped 4 bases and J dropped 3; count of bases not matched to a gene: 3. The CDR3 has 15 residues. Germline V lookup: CDR1 KGHSH, CDR2 LQKENI. The CDR3 protein is CASSQGQGDTGELFF. The CDR3 DNA reads TGTGCCAGCTCACAGGGACAGGGCGACACCGGGGAGCTGTTTTTT. Supplemented by reference TRBV18 and TRBJ2-2, the full variable domain reads NAGVMQNPRHLVRRRGQEARLRCSPMKGHSHVYWYRQLPEEGLKFMVYLQKENIIDESGMPKERFSAEFPKEGPSILRIQQVVRGDSAAYFCASSQGQGDTGELFFGEGSRLTVL.

This chain uses TRBV10-3 with TRBJ1-1, with D possibly matching TRBD1 (6 bases). CDR1 and CDR2 (germline): ENHRY, SYGVKD. Trimming took off 8 bases at V and 1 base at J, with 17 bases between the two ends. The CDR3 is made up of 15 amino acids. The CDR3 spells CAISPGGRENTEAFF. In DNA, the CDR3 is TGTGCCATCTCACCGGGGGGCAGGGAGAACACTGAAGCTTTCTTT.

The chain employs TRBV9 and TRBJ2-5; 7 bases match TRBD2. CDR1 is SGDLS and CDR2 is YYNGEE in the germline V gene. V lost 0 bases and J lost 2; bases outside the gene matches: 7. The CDR3 runs to 16 residues. In DNA form, the CDR3 reads TGTGCCAGCAGCGTAGGTAGCGGGTTTTCACAAGAGACCCAGTACTTC. Protein product: CASSVGSGFSQETQYF.

The V and J genes are TRBV7-2 and TRBJ2-1; 11 bases agree with TRBD2. Germline loops: CDR1 SGHTA, CDR2 FQGNSA. Losses at the gene ends were 1 base for V and 7 bases for J; bases not matched to a gene: 6. This CDR3 contains 16 residues. The CDR3 here is CASSLGASGRLNEQFF. The CDR3 DNA sequence: TGTGCCAGCAGCTTAGGGGCTAGCGGGAGGTTGAATGAGCAGTTCTTC.

The CDR3: CASSSGGQGGNEKLFF. The CDR3 nucleotides are TGCGCCAGCAGCTCGGGGGGACAGGGAGGTAATGAAAAACTGTTTTTT. The J gene is TRBJ1-4, the V gene TRBV5-1; the match to TRBD1 covers 9 bases. Trimming took 3 bases from V and 4 from J; bases not matched to a gene: 7. The CDR3 runs to 16 residues. Germline V gene lookup returns CDR1 SGHRS and CDR2 YFSETQ. Together with reference TRBV5-1 and TRBJ1-4, the CDR3 gives the full variable domain: KAGVTQTPRYLIKTRGQQVTLSCSPISGHRSVSWYQQTPGQGLQFLFEYFSETQRNKGNFPGRFSGRQFSNSRSEMNVSTLELGDSALYLCASSSGGQGGNEKLFFGSGTQLSVL.

The chain is built from TRBV6-1 and TRBJ2-1; tentative D call: TRBD2 (6 bases). Germline-derived CDR1 and CDR2 are MNHNS and SASEGT. The CDR3 consists of 15 residues. V was clipped by 1 base and J by 7 bases, with 14 bases between them. The CDR3 nucleotides are TGTGCCAGCAGTGAAGGATGGGCCCGGGAGAATGAGCAGTTCTTC. It encodes CASSEGWARENEQFF.

This clone is a singleton in its sample. The chain employs TRBV6-2 or TRBV6-3 and TRBJ2-4; 12 nucleotides match TRBD2. With 10 bases clipped from V and 4 bases from J, the junction kept 11 bases outside the gene matches. The CDR3 loop spans 16 amino acids. Germline loops: CDR1 MNHEY, CDR2 SVGEGT. CDR3 nucleotides: TGTGCCACCAGCCTGGTGGGGACTAGCGGGAAAAACATTCAGTACTTC. This encodes CATSLVGTSGKNIQYF.

This chain connects TRBV11-3 to TRBJ2-5, with TRBD1 matching over 8 bases. V lost 1 base and J lost 5; bases outside the gene matches: 6. CDR1 and CDR2 (germline): SGHNT, YENEEA. This CDR3 contains 15 residues. This chain's CDR3 is CASSLVQGGGETQYF. The CDR3 region has the DNA TGTGCCAGCAGCTTAGTACAGGGGGGAGGCGAGACCCAGTACTTC.

This sequence joins TRBV29-1 and TRBJ2-3; 8 bases are shared with TRBD2. This CDR3 is built from 16 residues. Germline V lookup: CDR1 SQVTM, CDR2 ANQGSEA. V shed 1 base and J 3 bases; nucleotides not matched to a gene: 9. In nucleotides, the CDR3 is TGCAGCGTTGAAGGGGGAGCGGGAGTTCGTACAGATACGCAGTATTTT. This gives the protein CSVEGGAGVRTDTQYF.

The CDR3: CASSLVAGNTEAFF. CDR3 DNA: TGTGCCAGCAGCTTGGTTGCAGGGAACACTGAAGCTTTCTTT. The gene calls are TRBV5-5 and TRBJ1-1; no clear D. Germline CDR1 reads SGHKS; CDR2 reads YYEKEE (reference sequence). There are 14 residues in the CDR3. V was clipped by 0 bases and J by 1 base, with 7 bases between them.

The genes are TRBV7-7 and TRBJ2-1, with 10 bases that match TRBD2. Germline V gives CDR1 SSHAT, CDR2 FNYEAQ (reference sequence). The trim removed 0 bases at V and 6 bases at J, leaving 8 bases unmatched. This CDR3 has 17 amino acids. Here the CDR3 DNA reads TGTGCCAGCAGCTTAGCGGGTGGAGCGGGAGGGAGCAATGAGCAGTTCTTC. Its translation: CASSLAGGAGGSNEQFF. Full variable domain (remainder filled in from reference TRBV7-7 and TRBJ2-1): GAGVSQSPRYKVTKRGQDVTLRCDPISSHATLYWYQQALGQGPEFLTYFNYEAQPDKSGLPSDRFSAERPEGSISTLTIQRTEQRDSAMYRCASSLAGGAGGSNEQFFGPGTRLTVL.

The chain carries TRBV18 and TRBJ2-1; maybe TRBD1 (5 bases). The CDR3 loop spans 17 amino acids. Germline CDR1 reads KGHSH; CDR2 reads LQKENI. The V end lost 4 bases, the J end lost 4 bases, and 20 bases lay between the germline ends. The CDR3 DNA is TGTGCCAGCTCACGACCGACAGACGTAACTTGGTACAATGAGCAGTTCTTC. Translated, it gives CASSRPTDVTWYNEQFF.

The table lists this clone with a count of one. The chain combines TRBV5-6 with TRBJ1-3; D perhaps matches TRBD1 (6 bases). The CDR3 length is 15 residues. Germline CDR1 is SGHDT and CDR2 is YYEEEE. V lost 4 bases and J lost 0, with 11 bases in between. The CDR3 sequence: CASSGQPRSGNTIYF. The CDR3 DNA is TGTGCCAGCAGCGGACAGCCGCGCTCTGGAAACACCATATATTTT.

This sequence joins TRBV5-1 and TRBJ2-3, with a possible D match to TRBD1 (6 bases). Germline values: CDR1 SGHRS, CDR2 YFSETQ. The CDR3 contains 15 residues. V lost 5 bases to trimming and J lost 0 bases, with 13 bases between them. The CDR3 sequence is CASRGRQGSTDTQYF. The CDR3 DNA is TGCGCCAGCAGAGGACGGCAGGGGAGCACAGATACGCAGTATTTT.

This chain uses TRBV28 with TRBJ2-7; 14 bases agree with TRBD2. CDR3 size: 20 residues. From germline, CDR1 is MDHEN and CDR2 SYDVKM. After removal of 3 bases from V and 3 bases from J, the junction contained 16 bases not matched to a gene. As DNA, the CDR3 is TGTGCCAGCAGTTTCCCCCCTGAGACTAGCGGGGGGGCAGGAGTCTACGAGCAGTACTTC. Amino acid sequence: CASSFPPETSGGAGVYEQYF. The full variable domain, in which reference TRBV28 and TRBJ2-7 provide the parts outside the CDR3, is DVKVTQSSRYLVKRTGEKVFLECVQDMDHENMFWYRQDPGLGLRLIYFSYDVKMKEKGDIPEGYSVSREKKERFSLILESASTNQTSMYLCASSFPPETSGGAGVYEQYFGPGTRLTVT.

In this sample, this clone turned up once. The chain recombines TRBV11-2 with TRBJ2-1, with D possibly TRBD2 on 5 matching bases. The V end lost 7 bases, the J end lost 5 bases, and 18 bases lay between the germline ends. The CDR3 consists of 15 residues. Germline-derived CDR1 and CDR2 are SGHAT and FQNNGV. The CDR3 is CASTPGTATHNEQFF. CDR3 sequence (DNA): TGTGCCAGCACCCCGGGAACCGCGACACACAATGAGCAGTTCTTC.